This record concerns one T cell receptor (beta chain) sequence. The data were obtained in a study of shared clonotypes between healthy human individuals. Using immunoSEQ multiplex PCR, the repertoire was profiled, and TCRdb retains in-frame clones only, with some absent. The sample comprises 2 million to 2.5 million clones, about 92% of which are singletons, and around 0.4% rests with the top ten. The CDR3 spans 18 residues. CDR1 LNHDA and CDR2 SQIVND come from the germline V gene (reference sequence). V shed 2 bases and J shed 7 bases, with 23 bases lying between them. This rearrangement joins TRBV19 to TRBJ1-4; D might be TRBD1 (5 bases). The material sequenced was naive CD4+ T cells from PBMCs. The subset here: CD45RA+ positively selected. This TCR was recovered from a man between 18 and 29 years old in good health. Some clones in this sample may be carry-over from other donors' samples. CDR3 residues: CASSIIGRSGGDGEKLFF. The CDR3 bases are TGTGCCAGTAGTATAATTGGTCGGTCAGGAGGGGACGGTGAAAAACTGTTTTTT.